This is a list of T cell receptor beta chains from one sample in a study of OX40 agonist ivuxolimab in advanced cancers. Profiled with immunoSEQ multiplex PCR; TCRdb holds only in-frame clones, not every one. The data contain around 39,000 clones, 65% to 80% of them seen just once; the ten biggest clones take up 11%. This specimen consisted of CD4+ or CD8+ T cells sorted from blood, obtained in a trial of the OX40 agonist ivuxolimab. These receptors were obtained from an adult with an advanced solid tumor such as melanoma, head and neck, liver or kidney cancer. Each CDR3 is given with its conserved first and last residue. Expanded clones are given a class, and other clones once, few, many or no size at all.

clone_size,j_call,v_call,cdr3_aa
.,TRBJ2-7,TRBV6-5,CASSYSSGLENEQYF
.,TRBJ2-1,TRBV5-1,CASSLVFGQGAYSYNEQFF
few,TRBJ1-2,TRBV2,CASSYELHGGGYTF
.,TRBJ2-7,TRBV30,CAWKVYGGPTSYEQYF
medium-sized,TRBJ1-1,TRBV7-9,CASSLEVNTEAFF
.,TRBJ1-5,TRBV10-3,CAISEFGQGIQPQHF
.,TRBJ2-1,TRBV19,CAIRTGPYNEQFF
.,TRBJ2-2,TRBV14,CASSRYPGTAPNTGELFF
few,TRBJ1-5,TRBV28,CASRYMGQPQHF
.,TRBJ1-2,TRBV21-1,CASSKIGGVLLKDYGYTF
.,TRBJ2-1,TRBV5-6,CASSLMFRGRNEQFF
.,TRBJ2-4,TRBV29-1,CSVDAGSGKNIQYF
.,TRBJ2-2,TRBV28,CASSFLGLAGNTGELFF
.,TRBJ2-5,TRBV25-1,CASRTAGNETQYF
.,TRBJ1-1,TRBV7-9,CASSLTANTEAFF
.,TRBJ1-1,TRBV5-1,CASSLWGTGAEAFF
.,TRBJ2-7,TRBV14,CASSQDSQTGTYEQYF
.,TRBJ2-1,TRBV30,CAWSEVWDTYNEQFF
.,TRBJ1-2,TRBV6-4,CASSQDPKGGYTF
.,TRBJ2-7,TRBV27,CASSLQLSYEQYF
.,TRBJ2-2,TRBV6-6,CASSGQVAGELFF
.,TRBJ2-1,TRBV7-9,CASSLGPGGEQFF
.,TRBJ2-1,TRBV15,CATSARTGGGNEQFF
.,TRBJ2-4,TRBV5-1,CASSLGGENIQYF
few,TRBJ2-5,TRBV5-6,CASSGSRETQYF
.,TRBJ2-5,TRBV6-5,CASSLQETQYF
.,TRBJ2-5,TRBV5-4,CASSNNREGTQYF
.,TRBJ2-7,TRBV6-1,CASRTAPPYEQYF
.,TRBJ1-2,TRBV19,CASSIRTERSYGYTF
.,TRBJ1-2,TRBV6-5,CASSYRLGPLNGYTF
.,TRBJ1-1,TRBV10-2,CASSGRIGEAFF
.,TRBJ1-2,TRBV18,CASSPTQGNYGYTF
.,TRBJ2-2,TRBV5-1,CASSLGLLNTGELFF
.,TRBJ1-2,TRBV5-1,CASRDAPLSNYGYTF
.,TRBJ2-1,TRBV18,CASSPAGGTYNEQFF
.,TRBJ2-4,TRBV19,CASSAARRLAGGRIQYF
.,TRBJ2-3,TRBV5-1,CASRAGTRDTDTQYF
.,TRBJ1-3,TRBV28,CASRGVGVGNTIYF
.,TRBJ2-7,TRBV28,CASRVQGAYEQYF
few,TRBJ2-5,TRBV2,CASSESRTSGGRETQYF
once,TRBJ2-5,TRBV9,CASSGGQFTQETQYF
.,TRBJ2-7,TRBV14,CASSQGGKQGEYEQYF
.,TRBJ1-4,TRBV15,CATSEGHTNEKLFF
.,TRBJ1-1,TRBV27,CASSLQTGNTEAFF
few,TRBJ1-4,TRBV28,CASSPTGGRRVTNEKLFF
.,.,TRBV13,CASSYSGGAVNEQYF
.,TRBJ2-7,TRBV7-6,CASSLAGGNEQYF
.,TRBJ1-1,TRBV23-1,CASSQLHRVGMNTEAFF
.,TRBJ1-1,TRBV7-8,CASSLARGPYTEAFF
.,TRBJ1-4,TRBV4-2,CASSLEAGEKLFF
.,TRBJ2-7,TRBV27,CASSSIQGWYEQYF
.,TRBJ1-2,TRBV18,CASSPTGTDYYGYTF
.,TRBJ1-6,TRBV28,CASSAPGTPGWALHF
.,TRBJ2-5,TRBV29-1,CSVDGTEQGLWDQETQYF
.,TRBJ1-2,TRBV6-1,CASRGGSRSYGYTF
once,TRBJ1-1,TRBV4-1,CASRRTALNTEAFF
.,TRBJ2-3,TRBV18,CASSLRDRARDTQYF
.,TRBJ2-7,TRBV10-3,CAISGLEYEQYF
once,TRBJ2-2,TRBV7-9,CASSFMQGTGELFF